These 18 T cell receptor beta chains were all obtained from the same sample, sequenced in a study of blood T cells in healthy people across ages. Primers used in a second PCR of roughly 7 to 12 cycles were a sample-barcoded 5' primer and a J-beta primer mix. TCRdb itself ran the 5' RACE reads through MiXCR, one entry per CDR3 protein. The sample has over 1,200,000 distinct CDR3 sequences; 45% to 70% are singletons. The sequenced sample was blood. The receptors originated from a man aged 18-30 years in good health.

This clonotype was seen only a few times. This chain uses TRBV9 with TRBJ1-1, with no clear D. Trimming left V 4 bases short and J 0 bases short, with 7 bases between. This CDR3 is 13 amino acids long. Germline loops: CDR1 SGDLS, CDR2 YYNGEE. The CDR3 bases are TGTGCCAGCAGCACAGAGGTGAACACTGAAGCTTTCTTT. Translating it yields CASSTEVNTEAFF. The full variable domain, with the rest looked up from reference TRBV9 and TRBJ1-1, is DSGVTQTPKHLITATGQRVTLRCSPRSGDLSVYWYQQSLDQGLQFLIQYYNGEERAKGNILERFSAQQFPDLHSELNLSSLELGDSALYFCASSTEVNTEAFFGQGTRLTVV.

The rearrangement joins TRBV2 to TRBJ2-3; 8 bases map to TRBD1. The germline gives CDR1 SNHLY, CDR2 FYNNEI. The CDR3 extends over 15 amino acids. Trimming cost V 9 bases and J 2 bases; bases outside gene matches: 10. The CDR3, as DNA: TGTGCCAGTATGTTTGGACAGGGCTACACAGATACGCAGTATTTT. Translated, it gives CASMFGQGYTDTQYF.

This clonotype turned up a few times. The V and J genes are TRBV4-3 and TRBJ2-7; D is uncertain. Deletions cut 3 bases from V and 2 bases from J, with 8 bases between. The CDR3 length is 13 residues. Germline values: CDR1 LGHNA, CDR2 YSLEER. Here the CDR3 reads CASSHSETYEQYF. CDR3 DNA: TGCGCCAGCAGCCATTCTGAGACCTACGAGCAGTACTTC.

As regards this clonotype: Just one base apart from a much larger clone, this may be a read error. The chain employs TRBV27 and TRBJ2-7; the match to TRBD2 covers 8 bases. Germline CDR1 MNHEY, CDR2 SMNVEV (reference sequence). The CDR3 loop spans 15 amino acids. The CDR3 region is CVSSLFSGAAYEQYF. CDR3 nucleotide sequence: TGTGTCAGCAGTTTATTTAGCGGGGCTGCCTACGAGCAGTACTTC.

In DNA form, the CDR3 reads TGTGCCAGCAAGTGGATCTCCTCCTACAATGAGCAGTTCTTC. It yields the protein CASKWISSYNEQFF. This chain joins TRBV11-1 and TRBJ2-1; D not certain. V was trimmed by 7 bases and J by 0 bases, leaving 10 bases between them. This CDR3 has 14 residues. Per the germline V gene, CDR1 is SGHAT and CDR2 is FQDESV (reference sequence).

This clonotype showed up just once. The genes are TRBV4-2 and TRBJ2-7; D is perhaps TRBD2 (5 bases). V dropped 3 bases and J dropped 0 bases, with 15 bases sitting between them. Per germline, CDR1 LGHNA and CDR2 YNFKEQ. The CDR3 is 16 residues long. DNA of the CDR3: TGTGCCAGCAGCCACCCCGCACGGGAAGACTCCTACGAGCAGTACTTC. It yields the protein CASSHPAREDSYEQYF.

The rearrangement joins TRBV9 to TRBJ2-1; the match to TRBD2 covers 12 bases. Germline CDR1 is SGDLS and CDR2 is YYNGEE. The CDR3 has 16 residues. The V and J ends lost 4 bases and 3 bases, in that order; junction bases with no gene match: 5. CDR3: CASSPQLAGGYNEQFF. The CDR3 DNA is TGTGCCAGCAGCCCTCAACTAGCGGGGGGCTACAATGAGCAGTTCTTC.

This clonotype has only one observation. The chain has TRBV3-1 and TRBJ2-5, with D maybe TRBD2 (7 bases). The germline gives CDR1 LGHDT, CDR2 YNNKEL (reference sequence). V was pared by 3 bases and J by 5 bases, with 19 bases between. The CDR3 totals 16 residues. The CDR3 DNA reads as TGTGCCAGCAGCCATCGAATTGGGGGAGGGGGGGAGACCCAGTACTTC. Protein sequence: CASSHRIGGGGETQYF.

The chain combines TRBV6-1 with TRBJ2-7; 7 positions match TRBD1. Trimming took 11 bases from V and 0 from J; bases not matched to a gene: 10. From germline, CDR1 is MNHNS and CDR2 SASEGT. The CDR3 is 14 amino acids. The CDR3 region is CAGKTGITSYEQYF. DNA for the CDR3: TGTGCCGGGAAGACAGGGATTACCTCCTACGAGCAGTACTTC.

This clonotype occurred once. This chain connects TRBV6-5 to TRBJ2-1; 8 nucleotides line up with TRBD1. This CDR3 comprises 15 residues. Germline trimming cut 3 bases from V and 6 bases from J; bases unmatched to any gene: 7. Germline CDR1 reads MNHEY; CDR2 reads SVGAGI. The CDR3 region has the DNA TGTGCCAGCAGTTATCAGGGGGCATCTAGCAATGAGCAGTTCTTC. Its protein is CASSYQGASSNEQFF.

This rearrangement joins TRBV6-2 or TRBV6-3 to TRBJ2-5, with a weak D call TRBD2 (5 bases). This CDR3 is built from 15 residues. Between the trimmed V and J ends, which lost 5 bases and 6 bases, there was a span of 19 bases. In germline, CDR1 is MNHEY, CDR2 SVGEGT. The CDR3 spells CASSLTKLGAQTQYF. DNA for the CDR3: TGTGCCAGCAGTCTTACTAAGTTGGGAGCCCAGACCCAGTACTTC.

This clonotype turned up a few times. This chain links TRBV20-1 with TRBJ2-5; no definite D call. Trimming cost V 6 bases and J 2 bases, with 13 bases left between them. This CDR3 region has 13 residues. Germline V gene sequence: CDR1 DFQATT, CDR2 SNEGSKA (reference sequence). As DNA, the CDR3 is TGCAGTGCCCCTGGGATCGGGCAAGAGACCCAGTACTTC. Translated: CSAPGIGQETQYF.

The V and J genes are TRBV27 and TRBJ2-6; unclear D gene. Trimming left V 2 bases short and J 1 base short, with 15 bases between. The V gene's germline CDR1 is MNHEY and CDR2 SMNVEV (reference sequence). The CDR3 totals 18 residues. CDR3 in DNA: TGTGCCAGCAGTTTAAGATCGGTCCCATGGTCTGGGGCCAACGTCCTGACTTTC. Translated: CASSLRSVPWSGANVLTF.

This rearrangement joins TRBV4-1 to TRBJ2-3, with a possible D match to TRBD1 (6 bases). CDR1 and CDR2 (germline): MGHRA, YSYEKL. The germline V and J ends were trimmed by 4 bases and 2 bases, with 16 bases remaining between them. This CDR3 region has 16 residues. The CDR3, as DNA: TGCGCCAGCAGCCCAGGGGTGAGCCCAGTCACAGATACGCAGTATTTT. This codes for CASSPGVSPVTDTQYF.

This clonotype turned up a few times. The V and J genes are TRBV4-3 and TRBJ2-3; TRBD2 is a possible D gene (7 bases). V lost 0 bases, J lost 6 bases, and 19 bases lay in between. CDR3 size: 17 residues. Germline CDR1 LGHNA, CDR2 YSLEER. The DNA of the CDR3 is TGCGCCAGCAGCCAAGATCTGGGGGGGCCCTCCTTGGATACGCAGTATTTT. Amino acid sequence: CASSQDLGGPSLDTQYF.

The chain links TRBV20-1 to TRBJ2-1; TRBD2 matches at 11 bases. This CDR3 is built from 15 residues. The germline gives CDR1 DFQATT, CDR2 SNEGSKA (reference sequence). V shed 1 base and J 5 bases; nucleotides not matched to a gene: 4. The CDR3 coding sequence is TGCAGTGCTAGAGGTGTACTAGCGGGAGACAATGAGCAGTTCTTC. Its translation: CSARGVLAGDNEQFF.

The rearrangement uses TRBV27 and TRBJ2-5; 7 bases map to TRBD1. V shed 11 bases, J shed 2 bases, and the junction held 8 bases outside the gene matches. CDR1 and CDR2 from the germline V gene are MNHEY and SMNVEV (reference sequence). The CDR3 has 13 residues. CDR3: CAAGGLGQETQYF. CDR3 sequence (DNA): TGTGCCGCAGGGGGATTGGGACAAGAGACCCAGTACTTC.

This clonotype has just one count. Its ends do not fully match the called genes, so a read error is possible. The V gene is TRBV5-6, the J gene TRBJ1-2, with a tentative D call TRBD1 (6 bases). The CDR3 extends over 12 amino acids. Germline-derived CDR1 and CDR2 are SGHDT and YYEEEE. In DNA, the CDR3 is TGTGCCAGCGGACTACAGGGAAATGGCCACACCTTC. It yields the protein CASGLQGNGHTF.